This T cell receptor (beta chain) was identified during a study of T cells in Graves' hyperthyroidism and ophthalmopathy. On the study more broadly: Specimen type is peripheral blood, collected at initial diagnosis prior to any treatment.

Amplification targeted TCR beta CDR3 regions from RNA transcripts. Using the HTBI primer set, a first-round RT-PCR was run on the TCR CDR3. One entry per CDR3 protein, called by TCRdb with MiXCR from the multiplex PCR reads. The profile covers 310,000 or so distinct CDR3 sequences, with approximately 15% appearing a single time and over 45% taken by the ten largest. This clonotype was observed once. Its antigen remains unidentified. Study observations and caveats: The model foresaw ophthalmopathy a median roughly 6 months prior to onset. A model of 13 V-J pairs discriminated ophthalmopathy from stable hyperthyroidism. Blood also showed most of the thyroid clonotypes that were expanded above 0.001.

Per the germline V gene, CDR1 is SGDLS and CDR2 is YYNGEE. The CDR3 has 14 residues. V lost 2 bases to trimming and J lost 7 bases; unmatched junction nucleotides: 6. This chain uses TRBV9 with TRBJ2-1, with 7 bases identical to TRBD1. The TCR originated in an older woman with Graves' ophthalmopathy. Material for sequencing was blood. The chain's CDR3 is CASSVSRGRNEQFF. The CDR3 nucleotides are TGTGCCAGCAGCGTTTCAAGGGGGCGGAATGAGCAGTTCTTC.